This passage covers 27 T cell receptor beta chains from one sample sequenced in a study of T-cell memory formation after mild COVID-19. TCRdb re-called the 5' RACE reads through MiXCR, storing one row per CDR3 protein. The sample records about 140,000 distinct CDR3 sequences, 19% being singletons. The sequencing input was PBMCs or a T cell subset sorted from them (not recorded which). The receptor source for this set is an adult woman who had mild COVID-19 (a few samples of this study predate the infection). Cell type and time point are not known.

This clonotype came up a few times. The chain uses TRBV28 and TRBJ1-2, with unresolved D. V was shortened by 4 bases and J by 4 bases, with 10 bases between the two germline ends. There are 13 residues in the CDR3. Germline V gene sequence: CDR1 MDHEN, CDR2 SYDVKM. CDR3 sequence reads: CASSSHMGYGYTF. Here the CDR3 DNA reads TGTGCCAGCAGTTCCCATATGGGCTATGGCTACACCTTC.

Many counts were recorded for this clonotype. The genes are TRBV4-1 and TRBJ2-3; 7 bases align to TRBD2. CDR1 is MGHRA and CDR2 is YSYEKL in the germline V gene. V shed 0 bases and J 7 bases; nucleotides not matched to a gene: 10. The CDR3 consists of 16 residues. CDR3 bases: TGCGCCAGCAGCCAAGAGGTCCGGGGGGTATTAAATACGCAGTATTTT. This codes for CASSQEVRGVLNTQYF.

V is TRBV7-9 and J is TRBJ2-3, with 8 nucleotides matching TRBD1. Germline V gene data show CDR1 as SEHNR and CDR2 as FQNEAQ (reference sequence). The CDR3 sequence is 17 residues long. J gave up 1 base and V 0 bases, and 6 bases lay outside the gene matches. The chain's CDR3 is CASSLALLTGGTDTQYF. CDR3 nucleotides: TGTGCCAGCAGCTTAGCGCTATTGACAGGGGGCACAGATACGCAGTATTTT.

V gene TRBV20-1 combines with J gene TRBJ1-5; possibly TRBD1 for D (5 bases). The V gene lost 6 bases and the J gene lost 4 bases, with 16 bases spanning the gap. Germline V gives CDR1 DFQATT, CDR2 SNEGSKA (reference sequence). CDR3 size: 14 residues. The CDR3 DNA is TGCAGTGCCAGGCGGGGACCGACAAATCAGCCCCAGCATTTT. Residues: CSARRGPTNQPQHF.

The V call is TRBV6-5, the J call TRBJ2-3; TRBD2 aligns across 8 bases. CDR3 length: 18 amino acids. Trimming at V came to 2 bases and at J to 0 bases, leaving 10 bases not matched to a gene. Per the germline V gene, CDR1 is MNHEY and CDR2 is SVGAGI. The CDR3 coding sequence is TGTGCCAGCAGTTACCGGCGGGGGGCTGGAATTAGCACAGATACGCAGTATTTT. Translated, it gives CASSYRRGAGISTDTQYF.

In its sample, this clonotype was seen a few times. V and J are TRBV28 and TRBJ2-3; no firm D call. The CDR3 has 11 amino acids. Germline-derived CDR1 and CDR2 are MDHEN and SYDVKM. The germline V and J ends were trimmed by 6 bases and 5 bases, with 6 bases remaining between them. DNA of the CDR3: TGTGCCAGCAGGTTAGGAGATACGCAGTATTTT. Its translation is CASRLGDTQYF.

This clonotype has more than one count but fewer than ten. The J gene is TRBJ2-2, the V gene TRBV5-1, with 7 bases aligning to TRBD2. This CDR3 is 19 amino acids long. V was pared by 0 bases and J by 1 base, with 12 bases of the junction left unmatched. In germline, CDR1 is SGHRS, CDR2 YFSETQ. CDR3: CASSLAPWSGAKNTGELFF. The CDR3 DNA follows: TGCGCCAGCAGCTTGGCCCCGTGGAGCGGGGCCAAGAACACCGGGGAGCTGTTTTTT.

There are a few counts of this clonotype. The gene calls are TRBV2 and TRBJ1-3; no reliable D call. The CDR3 has 14 amino acids. V gave up 4 bases and J gave up 0 bases, with 7 bases separating them. Germline CDR1 reads SNHLY; CDR2 reads FYNNEI. Here the CDR3 reads CASSVEFSGNTIYF. The CDR3 DNA is TGTGCCAGCAGTGTTGAATTCTCTGGAAACACCATATATTTT.

The chain has TRBV7-9 and TRBJ2-7, with D perhaps TRBD1 (7 bases). The V end lost 8 bases, the J end lost 4 bases, and 21 bases lay between the germline ends. The CDR3 extends over 15 amino acids. Germline-derived CDR1 and CDR2 are SEHNR and FQNEAQ (reference sequence). This CDR3 is CASSHIRGDQYEQYF. CDR3 DNA: TGTGCCAGCTCCCACATCAGGGGGGACCAGTACGAGCAGTACTTC.

J is TRBJ2-7 and V is TRBV5-1, with TRBD2 as a possible D gene (6 bases). Germline V gives CDR1 SGHRS, CDR2 YFSETQ. The ends were cut back, 4 bases at V and 3 bases at J, with 17 bases in the middle. This CDR3 is 15 amino acids long. CDR3: CASSPDTRRGYEQYF. The CDR3 coding sequence is TGCGCCAGCAGCCCCGACACGCGGAGGGGCTACGAGCAGTACTTC.

This clonotype occurred many times. V usage is TRBV7-9 and J usage is TRBJ2-1; D not certain. The CDR3 spans 12 residues. V lost 1 base and J lost 3, with 1 base in between. The V gene's germline CDR1 is SEHNR and CDR2 FQNEAQ (reference sequence). The CDR3 bases are TGTGCCAGCAGCTTAGGCTACAATGAGCAGTTCTTC. This encodes CASSLGYNEQFF.

This clonotype was seen only a few times. V usage is TRBV6-5 and J usage is TRBJ2-3; D ambiguous. This CDR3 region has 15 residues. Trimming took off 6 bases at V and 0 bases at J, with 13 bases between the two ends. Germline CDR1 and CDR2: MNHEY and SVGAGI. This chain's CDR3 is CASSRMVGSTDTQYF. DNA for the CDR3: TGTGCCAGCAGCCGAATGGTAGGGAGCACAGATACGCAGTATTTT.

CDR3 protein: CASRIGRQDEAFF. CDR3 nucleotides: TGTGCCAGCAGAATAGGTCGGCAGGATGAAGCTTTCTTT. The chain combines TRBV12-3 or TRBV12-4 with TRBJ1-1; D not certain. This CDR3 has 13 residues. V lost 6 bases, J lost 7 bases, and 15 bases lay in between.

This clonotype showed up just a few times. The chain links TRBV24-1 to TRBJ2-1, with D hard to call. Per germline, CDR1 KGHDR and CDR2 SFDVKD. V lost 4 bases and J 0 bases, leaving 15 bases between the germline ends. The CDR3 is 17 residues long. This chain's CDR3 is CATSDPSWTSSYNEQFF. The CDR3 DNA sequence: TGTGCCACCAGTGACCCTTCCTGGACGAGCTCCTACAATGAGCAGTTCTTC.

The V gene is TRBV6-5, the J gene TRBJ2-3; the D call may be TRBD1 or TRBD2 (5 bases each). The V and J ends lost 10 bases and 2 bases respectively, with 16 bases between them. CDR1 is MNHEY and CDR2 is SVGAGI in the germline V gene. The CDR3 spans 14 residues. CDR3 in DNA: TGTGCCACCAAAGCAGAGGGGATCACAGATACGCAGTATTTT. This encodes CATKAEGITDTQYF.

The chain uses TRBV5-6 and TRBJ2-7; 9 bases map to TRBD1. Germline CDR1 reads SGHDT; CDR2 reads YYEEEE. V was pared by 5 bases and J by 4 bases, with 13 bases of the junction left unmatched. The CDR3 is 16 residues long. The CDR3 sequence: CASSSVRDRESYEQYF. CDR3 in DNA: TGTGCCAGCAGTTCAGTCCGGGACAGGGAGTCTTACGAGCAGTACTTC. The full variable domain, rest sourced from reference TRBV5-6 and TRBJ2-7, is DAGVTQSPTHLIKTRGQQVTLRCSPKSGHDTVSWYQQALGQGPQFIFQYYEEEERQRGNFPDRFSGHQFPNYSSELNVNALLLGDSALYLCASSSVRDRESYEQYFGPGTRLTVT.

The rearrangement links TRBV5-5 to TRBJ2-1, with no clear D. The CDR3 sequence is 12 residues long. Looked up from germline, CDR1 is SGHKS and CDR2 is YYEKEE (reference sequence). Trimming took 4 bases from V and 4 from J, leaving 6 bases between them. The DNA for the CDR3 is TGTGCCAGCAGCCCACAATACAATGAGCAGTTCTTC. Protein product: CASSPQYNEQFF.

The V gene is TRBV7-9, the J gene TRBJ2-1, with 11 bases aligning to TRBD2. In germline, CDR1 is SEHNR, CDR2 FQNEAQ (reference sequence). V shed 1 base, J shed 7 bases, and the junction held 15 bases outside the gene matches. The CDR3 runs 19 residues. CDR3 sequence: CASSLVPIAGGPEKNEQFF. The CDR3 DNA is TGTGCCAGCAGCTTAGTGCCGATAGCGGGAGGGCCTGAGAAGAATGAGCAGTTCTTC.

The gene calls are TRBV7-9 and TRBJ2-7; the D gene could be TRBD1 or TRBD2 (6 bases each). Germline loops: CDR1 SEHNR, CDR2 FQNEAQ (reference sequence). V was pared by 1 base and J by 0 bases, with 10 bases between. The CDR3 contains 15 residues. CDR3 residues: CASSLGGAVSYEQYF. In DNA, the CDR3 is TGTGCCAGCAGCTTAGGGGGGGCGGTCTCCTACGAGCAGTACTTC.

The rearrangement links TRBV5-1 to TRBJ2-7, with D tentatively TRBD1 or TRBD2 (6 bases each). Germline CDR1 and CDR2: SGHRS and YFSETQ. The CDR3 contains 15 residues. V lost 2 bases and J 3 bases, leaving 15 bases between the germline ends. CDR3 DNA: TGCGCCAGCAGCTTCCAAATGGGGGGCGTCTACGAGCAGTACTTC. This translates into CASSFQMGGVYEQYF. The full variable domain, with the rest looked up from reference TRBV5-1 and TRBJ2-7, is KAGVTQTPRYLIKTRGQQVTLSCSPISGHRSVSWYQQTPGQGLQFLFEYFSETQRNKGNFPGRFSGRQFSNSRSEMNVSTLELGDSALYLCASSFQMGGVYEQYFGPGTRLTVT.

This clonotype came up a few times. The genes are TRBV15 and TRBJ2-7, with 7 bases lining up with TRBD2. Germline loops: CDR1 LNHNV, CDR2 YYDKDF (reference sequence). The CDR3 has 15 residues. V was pared by 2 bases and J by 7 bases, with 11 bases of the junction left unmatched. The CDR3 DNA sequence: TGTGCCACCAGCAGACCGGGAGGCCGAGCGGGGGAGCAGTACTTC. Amino acids: CATSRPGGRAGEQYF.

In this sample, this clonotype turned up a few times. The chain combines TRBV10-3 with TRBJ2-7; TRBD2 matches at 9 bases. V shed 10 bases, J shed 0 bases, and the junction held 10 bases outside the gene matches. This CDR3 has 15 residues. CDR1 ENHRY and CDR2 SYGVKD come from the germline V gene. CDR3 DNA: TGTGCCACTTCGGTTAGCGGGGGTTTCTCCTACGAGCAGTACTTC. This codes for CATSVSGGFSYEQYF.

The chain combines TRBV30 with TRBJ1-1, with 7 bases lining up with TRBD1. This CDR3 has 13 residues. Germline loops: CDR1 GTSNPN, CDR2 SVGIG (reference sequence). V was pared by 2 bases and J by 1 base, with 1 base of the junction left unmatched. The CDR3 DNA reads TGTGCCTGGAGTAACAGGGGGAACACTGAAGCTTTCTTT. Protein: CAWSNRGNTEAFF. The entire variable domain, with the rest obtained from reference TRBV30 and TRBJ1-1, is as follows: SQTIHQWPATLVQPVGSPLSLECTVEGTSNPNLYWYRQAAGRGLQLLFYSVGIGQISSEVPQNLSASRPQDRQFILSSKKLLLSDSGFYLCAWSNRGNTEAFFGQGTRLTVV.

V and J are TRBV6-6 and TRBJ2-3; TRBD2 agrees at 7 bases. CDR3 length: 16 amino acids. CDR1 and CDR2 (germline): MNHNY, SVGAGI (reference sequence). The ends lost 2 bases at V and 2 bases at J; junction bases unmatched: 7. The CDR3 here is CASSYPSGEYTDTQYF. DNA for the CDR3: TGTGCCAGCAGTTACCCTAGCGGAGAATACACAGATACGCAGTATTTT.

This clonotype was seen only a few times. The chain recombines TRBV7-9 with TRBJ2-7, with 9 bases matching TRBD1. V was clipped by 5 bases and J by 2 bases; unmatched bases: 7. The CDR3 has 15 residues. Germline V gene data show CDR1 as SEHNR and CDR2 as FQNEAQ (reference sequence). The CDR3: CASSGYRDRAYEQYF. As DNA, the CDR3 is TGTGCCAGCAGCGGCTACCGGGACAGGGCCTACGAGCAGTACTTC.

V is TRBV7-2 and J is TRBJ2-3; TRBD2 agrees at 10 bases. CDR3 length equals 16 residues. Germline CDR1 reads SGHTA; CDR2 reads FQGNSA. Trimming removed 2 bases from V and 2 bases from J; junction bases left unmatched: 4. The CDR3 sequence: CASSLILAGDTDTQYF. CDR3 in DNA: TGTGCCAGCAGCTTAATTCTAGCGGGAGACACAGATACGCAGTATTTT.

This chain links TRBV19 with TRBJ2-1; D possibly matches TRBD1 or TRBD2 (5 bases each). The germline V and J ends were trimmed by 5 bases and 1 base, with 15 bases remaining between them. The length of the CDR3 is 16 residues. Germline values: CDR1 LNHDA, CDR2 SQIVND (reference sequence). This CDR3 reads CASSLSGAGSYNEQFF. The CDR3 DNA follows: TGTGCCAGTAGTCTCTCCGGGGCAGGGTCCTACAATGAGCAGTTCTTC.